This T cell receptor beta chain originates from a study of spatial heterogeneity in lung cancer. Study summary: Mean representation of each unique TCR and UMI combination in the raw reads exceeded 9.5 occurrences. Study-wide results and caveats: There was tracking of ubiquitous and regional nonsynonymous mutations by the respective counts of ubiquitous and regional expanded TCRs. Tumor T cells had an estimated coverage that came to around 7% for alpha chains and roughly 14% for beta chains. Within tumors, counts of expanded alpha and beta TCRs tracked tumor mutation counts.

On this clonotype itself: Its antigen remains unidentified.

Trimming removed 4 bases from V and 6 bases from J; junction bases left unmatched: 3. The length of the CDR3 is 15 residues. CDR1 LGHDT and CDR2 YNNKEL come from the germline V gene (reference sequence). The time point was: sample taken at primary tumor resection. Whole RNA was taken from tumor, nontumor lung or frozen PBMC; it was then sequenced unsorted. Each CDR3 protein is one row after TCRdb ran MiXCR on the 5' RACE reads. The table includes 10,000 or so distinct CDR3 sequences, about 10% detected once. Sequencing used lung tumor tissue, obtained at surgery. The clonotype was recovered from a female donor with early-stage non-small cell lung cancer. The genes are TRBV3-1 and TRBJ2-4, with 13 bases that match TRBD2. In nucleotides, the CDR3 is TGTGCCAGCAGCCCGGGACTAGCGGGGCTAAACATTCAGTACTTC. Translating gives CASSPGLAGLNIQYF.